This TCR beta chain originates from a study of OX40 agonist ivuxolimab in advanced cancers. Study-level results: At 0.1 to 3.0 mg/kg and by week 6, CD4+ and CD8+ T cells in the blood had expanded clonally.

Sequencing used immunoSEQ multiplex PCR; TCRdb keeps in-frame clones, though not all of them. The data contain some 96,000 clones, approximately 90% of them singletons. As regards this clone: Its antigen is unidentified.

CDR1 MNHNS and CDR2 SASEGT come from the germline V gene. The CDR3 extends over 14 amino acids. V was clipped by 5 bases and J by 2 bases, with 9 bases between them. The sequenced sample was CD4+ or CD8+ T cells sorted from blood, obtained in a trial of the OX40 agonist ivuxolimab. The receptor's source is an adult with an advanced solid tumor such as melanoma, head and neck, liver or kidney cancer. This chain joins TRBV6-1 and TRBJ2-2; D is ambiguous. The CDR3 DNA reads as TGTGCCAGCAGTCACAAGGGTAACACCGGGGAGCTGTTTTTT. This gives the protein CASSHKGNTGELFF.